This T cell receptor beta chain emerged from a study of shared clonotypes between healthy human individuals. This CDR3 is 18 amino acids long. Germline trimming cut 2 bases from V and 7 bases from J; bases unmatched to any gene: 14. CDR1 and CDR2 from the germline V gene are SGHTA and FQGNSA. CD45RO-negative CD8 cells positively selected for CCR7 made up the naive population, which excluded terminally differentiated effector memory CD45RA+ cells. A remark on this clone: The antigen is unknown.

Findings of the study overall: In four donors, about 5% of naive CD4 clonotypes appeared in common. Sequencing of the sorted subsets was shown by rarefaction to be incomplete despite large depth.

Measured with immunoSEQ multiplex PCR; TCRdb has only the in-frame clones, and not every one. In the table there are around 1.9 million clones, roughly 93% of which are singletons. The chain is built from TRBV7-2 and TRBJ2-1; TRBD2 matches 10 bases. Specimen: naive CD8+ T cells from PBMCs. This clonotype originated in a young man in good health. Some clones in this sample may be carry-over from other donors' samples. In DNA, the CDR3 is TGTGCCAGCAGCTTACGGGCTTGGGCTAGCGGGAGTGGTAATGAGCAGTTCTTC. Residues: CASSLRAWASGSGNEQFF.